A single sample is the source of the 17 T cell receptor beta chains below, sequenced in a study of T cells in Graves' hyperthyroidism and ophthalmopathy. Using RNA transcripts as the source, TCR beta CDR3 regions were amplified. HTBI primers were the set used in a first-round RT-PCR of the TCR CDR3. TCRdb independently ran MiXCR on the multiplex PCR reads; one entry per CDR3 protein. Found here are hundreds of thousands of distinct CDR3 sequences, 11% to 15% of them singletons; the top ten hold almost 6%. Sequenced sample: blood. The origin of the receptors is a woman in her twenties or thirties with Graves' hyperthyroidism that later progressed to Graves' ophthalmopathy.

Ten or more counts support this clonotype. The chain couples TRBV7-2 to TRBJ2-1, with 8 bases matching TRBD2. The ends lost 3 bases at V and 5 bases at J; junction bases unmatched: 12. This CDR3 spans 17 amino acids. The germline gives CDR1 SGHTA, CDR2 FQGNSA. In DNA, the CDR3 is TGTGCCAGCAGCTTTGGTCGGACTAGCCTAGGGGACAATGAGCAGTTCTTC. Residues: CASSFGRTSLGDNEQFF.

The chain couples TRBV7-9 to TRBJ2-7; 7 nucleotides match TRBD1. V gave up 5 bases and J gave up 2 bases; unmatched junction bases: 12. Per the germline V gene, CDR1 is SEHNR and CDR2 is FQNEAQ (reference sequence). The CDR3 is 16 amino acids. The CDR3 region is CASSGRTGTVAYEQYF. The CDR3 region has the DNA TGTGCCAGCAGCGGTAGAACCGGGACAGTCGCCTACGAGCAGTACTTC.

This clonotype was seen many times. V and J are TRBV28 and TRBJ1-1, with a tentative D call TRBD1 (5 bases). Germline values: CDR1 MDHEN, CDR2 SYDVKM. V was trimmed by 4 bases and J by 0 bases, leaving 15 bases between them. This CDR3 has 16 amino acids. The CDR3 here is CASSSGGEALNTEAFF. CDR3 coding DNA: TGTGCCAGCAGTTCCGGGGGGGAGGCGCTGAACACTGAAGCTTTCTTT.

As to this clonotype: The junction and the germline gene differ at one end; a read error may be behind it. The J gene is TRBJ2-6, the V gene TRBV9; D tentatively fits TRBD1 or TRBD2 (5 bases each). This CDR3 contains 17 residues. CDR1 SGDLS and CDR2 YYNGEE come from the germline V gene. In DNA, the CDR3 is TGTGCCAGCAGCGTAGGAGGGGTACGCTCTGGGGCCAACGCCCTGACTTTC. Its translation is CASSVGGVRSGANALTF.

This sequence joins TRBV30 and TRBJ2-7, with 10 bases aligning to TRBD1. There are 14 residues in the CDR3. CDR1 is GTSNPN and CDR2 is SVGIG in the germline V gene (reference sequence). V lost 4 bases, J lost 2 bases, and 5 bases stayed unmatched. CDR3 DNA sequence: TGTGCCTGGACAATAGGGACAGGGGCCTACGAGCAGTACTTC. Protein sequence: CAWTIGTGAYEQYF.

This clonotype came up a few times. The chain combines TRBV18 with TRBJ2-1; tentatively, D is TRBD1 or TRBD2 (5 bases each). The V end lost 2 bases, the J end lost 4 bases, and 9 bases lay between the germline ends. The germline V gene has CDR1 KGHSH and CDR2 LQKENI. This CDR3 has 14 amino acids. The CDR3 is CASSPMGEYNEQFF. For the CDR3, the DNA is TGTGCCAGCTCACCAATGGGGGAATACAATGAGCAGTTCTTC.

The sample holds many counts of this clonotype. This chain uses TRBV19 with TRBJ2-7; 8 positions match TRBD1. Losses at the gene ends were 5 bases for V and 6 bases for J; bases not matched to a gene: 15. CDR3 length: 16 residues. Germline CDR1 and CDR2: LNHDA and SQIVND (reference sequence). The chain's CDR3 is CASSPQGWTGTAEQYF. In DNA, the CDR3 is TGTGCCAGTAGTCCCCAAGGATGGACAGGGACCGCCGAGCAGTACTTC. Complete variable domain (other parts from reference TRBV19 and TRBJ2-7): DGGITQSPKYLFRKEGQNVTLSCEQNLNHDAMYWYRQDPGQGLRLIYYSQIVNDFQKGDIAEGYSVSREKKESFPLTVTSAQKNPTAFYLCASSPQGWTGTAEQYFGPGTRLTVT.

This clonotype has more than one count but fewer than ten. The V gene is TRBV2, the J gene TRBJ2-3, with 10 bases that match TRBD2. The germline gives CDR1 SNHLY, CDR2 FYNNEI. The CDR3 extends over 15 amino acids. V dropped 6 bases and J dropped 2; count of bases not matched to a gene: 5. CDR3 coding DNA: TGTGCCAGCAGAAGTAGCGGGGGGACCACAGATACGCAGTATTTT. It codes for CASRSSGGTTDTQYF. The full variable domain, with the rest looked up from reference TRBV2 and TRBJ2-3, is EPEVTQTPSHQVTQMGQEVILRCVPISNHLYFYWYRQILGQKVEFLVSFYNNEISEKSEIFDDQFSVERPDGSNFTLKIRSTKLEDSAMYFCASRSSGGTTDTQYFGPGTRLTVL.

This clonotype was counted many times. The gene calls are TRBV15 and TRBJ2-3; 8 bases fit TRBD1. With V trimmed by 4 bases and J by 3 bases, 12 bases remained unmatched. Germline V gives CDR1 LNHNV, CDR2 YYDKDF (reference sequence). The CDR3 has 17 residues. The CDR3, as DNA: TGTGCCACCAGCAAGGGACAGGCGGCGGTATATACAGATACGCAGTATTTT. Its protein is CATSKGQAAVYTDTQYF.

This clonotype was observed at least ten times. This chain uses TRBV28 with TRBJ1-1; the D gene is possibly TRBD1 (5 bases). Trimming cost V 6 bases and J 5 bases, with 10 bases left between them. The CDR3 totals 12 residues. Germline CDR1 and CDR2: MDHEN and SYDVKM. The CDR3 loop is CASRRPGTEAFF. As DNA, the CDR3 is TGTGCCAGCAGACGACCAGGGACTGAAGCTTTCTTT.

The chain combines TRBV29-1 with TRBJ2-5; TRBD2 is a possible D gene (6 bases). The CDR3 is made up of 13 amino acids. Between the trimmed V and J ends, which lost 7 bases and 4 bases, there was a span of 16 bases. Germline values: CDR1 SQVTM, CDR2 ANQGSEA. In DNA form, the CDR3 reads TGCAGCGGGAGGGGACCCGGCACAGAGACCCAGTACTTC. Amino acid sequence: CSGRGPGTETQYF.

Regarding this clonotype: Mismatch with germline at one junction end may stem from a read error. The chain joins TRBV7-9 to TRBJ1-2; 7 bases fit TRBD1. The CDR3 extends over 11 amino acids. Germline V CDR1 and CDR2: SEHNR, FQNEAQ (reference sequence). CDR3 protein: CASTGESGYTF. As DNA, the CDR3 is TGTGCAAGCACAGGGGAGAGTGGCTACACCTTC.

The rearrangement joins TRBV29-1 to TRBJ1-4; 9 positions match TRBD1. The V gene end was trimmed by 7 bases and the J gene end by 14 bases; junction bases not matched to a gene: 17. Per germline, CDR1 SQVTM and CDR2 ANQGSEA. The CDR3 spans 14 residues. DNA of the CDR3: TGCAGCGCTGCAGAAGCACAGGGGGCCACATACCTGTTTTTT. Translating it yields CSAAEAQGATYLFF.

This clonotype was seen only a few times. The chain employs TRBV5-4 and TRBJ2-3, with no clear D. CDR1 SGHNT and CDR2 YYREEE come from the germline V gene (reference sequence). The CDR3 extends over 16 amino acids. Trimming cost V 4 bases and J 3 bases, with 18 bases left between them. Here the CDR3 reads CASSRTTTLSTDTQYF. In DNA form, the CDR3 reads TGTGCCAGCAGCCGCACCACGACACTAAGTACAGATACGCAGTATTTT.

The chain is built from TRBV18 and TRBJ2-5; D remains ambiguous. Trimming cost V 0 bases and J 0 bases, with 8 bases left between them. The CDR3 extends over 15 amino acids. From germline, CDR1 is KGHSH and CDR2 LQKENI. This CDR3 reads CASSPPRRNQETQYF. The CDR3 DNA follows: TGTGCCAGCTCACCACCGCGAAGGAACCAAGAGACCCAGTACTTC.

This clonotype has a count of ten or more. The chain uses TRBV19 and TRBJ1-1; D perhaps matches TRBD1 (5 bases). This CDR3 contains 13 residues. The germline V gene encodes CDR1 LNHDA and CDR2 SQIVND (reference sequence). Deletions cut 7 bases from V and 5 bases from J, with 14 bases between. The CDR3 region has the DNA TGTGCCAGTAACGGGGGAATTTGGACTGAAGCTTTCTTT. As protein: CASNGGIWTEAFF.

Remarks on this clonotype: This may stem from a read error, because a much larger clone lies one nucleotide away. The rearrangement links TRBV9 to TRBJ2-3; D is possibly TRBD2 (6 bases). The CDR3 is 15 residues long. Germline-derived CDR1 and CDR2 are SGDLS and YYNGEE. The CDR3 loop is CANSVAAGSADTQYF. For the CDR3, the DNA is TGTGCCAACAGCGTAGCGGCAGGGTCGGCAGATACGCAGTATTTT.